Shown below are 19 T cell receptor beta chains from a single sample sequenced in a study of CD8 T cells in Susac syndrome. RNA amounts of about 0.45 to 1 ug underwent reverse transcription with random hexamers. TCRdb fed the immunoSEQ multiplex PCR reads into MiXCR, producing one record per CDR3 protein. Of approximately 280,000 distinct CDR3 sequences in the sample, roughly 85% are singletons; the top ten hold over 0.1%. The sample comprised CD8+ T cells from PBMCs. The receptor source for this set is a human donor with multiple sclerosis.

The CDR3 sequence: CASSSGQGGYEQYF. In DNA form, the CDR3 reads TGTGCCAGCAGCTCCGGACAGGGAGGCTACGAGCAGTACTTC. The chain links TRBV7-6 to TRBJ2-7; 8 nucleotides match TRBD1. This CDR3 is 14 amino acids long. Germline lookup yields CDR1 SGHVS and CDR2 FNYEAQ. V lost 4 bases, J lost 3 bases, and 5 bases stayed unmatched.

V gene TRBV12-3 or TRBV12-4 combines with J gene TRBJ2-2, with unresolved D. The CDR3 contains 13 residues. Deletions cut 1 base from V and 7 bases from J, with 7 bases between. The CDR3 region has the DNA TGTGCCAGCAGTTTAGGTCTAGTCGGGGAGCTGTTTTTT. As protein: CASSLGLVGELFF.

The chain is built from TRBV27 and TRBJ1-5; 10 nucleotides agree with TRBD1. J was trimmed by 4 bases and V by 6 bases; bases with no gene match: 15. Looked up from germline, CDR1 is MNHEY and CDR2 is SMNVEV (reference sequence). The CDR3 extends over 18 amino acids. The CDR3, as DNA: TGTGCCAGCAGCCCAAGAGGGACAGGGGAGGGAGGTAATCAGCCCCAGCATTTT. As protein: CASSPRGTGEGGNQPQHF.

CDR3 in amino acids: CASSVASGRAGRTDTQYF. The CDR3 region has the DNA TGTGCCAGCAGCGTAGCCAGCGGGAGGGCCGGGAGAACAGATACGCAGTATTTT. This rearrangement joins TRBV9 to TRBJ2-3; 10 positions match TRBD2. The CDR3 runs to 18 residues. Germline lookup yields CDR1 SGDLS and CDR2 YYNGEE. V was clipped by 0 bases and J by 3 bases; unmatched bases: 10. The variable domain in full, completed from reference TRBV9 and TRBJ2-3, reads DSGVTQTPKHLITATGQRVTLRCSPRSGDLSVYWYQQSLDQGLQFLIQYYNGEERAKGNILERFSAQQFPDLHSELNLSSLELGDSALYFCASSVASGRAGRTDTQYFGPGTRLTVL.

The chain links TRBV5-6 to TRBJ1-1, with D perhaps matching TRBD1 (6 bases). Germline CDR1 reads SGHDT; CDR2 reads YYEEEE. The CDR3 length is 14 residues. The V end lost 3 bases, the J end lost 1 base, and 10 bases lay between the germline ends. The CDR3 region is CASSWPGQNTEAFF. DNA of the CDR3: TGTGCCAGCAGCTGGCCGGGACAGAACACTGAAGCTTTCTTT.

The chain joins TRBV3-1 to TRBJ2-1, with 11 bases aligning to TRBD2. The junction had 10 bases not matched to a gene; V was cut back by 3 bases and J by 6 bases. Germline CDR1 and CDR2: LGHDT and YNNKEL (reference sequence). This CDR3 is 17 amino acids long. The CDR3 region is CASSHLAGGIESNEQFF. CDR3 in DNA: TGTGCCAGCAGCCACTTAGCGGGAGGGATTGAATCCAATGAGCAGTTCTTC.

The J gene is TRBJ2-7, the V gene TRBV4-1; 8 bases line up with TRBD2. With 1 base clipped from V and 1 base from J, the junction kept 6 bases outside the gene matches. The CDR3 covers 16 residues. From germline, CDR1 is MGHRA and CDR2 YSYEKL. The chain's CDR3 is CASSQGVSGTSYEQYF. CDR3 sequence (DNA): TGCGCCAGCAGCCAAGGTGTTAGCGGGACTTCCTACGAGCAGTACTTC.

This clonotype was recorded a few times. The genes are TRBV7-9 and TRBJ2-5, with D possibly matching TRBD2 (6 bases). V gave up 1 base and J gave up 5 bases, with 8 bases separating them. Germline assignment: CDR1 SEHNR and CDR2 FQNEAQ (reference sequence). The CDR3 is made up of 13 amino acids. CDR3: CASSLVREETQYF. In nucleotides, the CDR3 is TGTGCCAGCAGCTTAGTACGGGAGGAGACCCAGTACTTC.

V and J are TRBV11-2 and TRBJ2-7, with 8 bases lining up with TRBD2. Germline CDR1 and CDR2: SGHAT and FQNNGV. The CDR3 runs to 14 residues. The V and J ends lost 7 bases and 3 bases, in that order; junction bases with no gene match: 8. CDR3 coding DNA: TGTGCCAGCATCGCCAGCGGGAGCTTCTACGAGCAGTACTTC. Residues: CASIASGSFYEQYF.

The chain recombines TRBV12-3 or TRBV12-4 with TRBJ2-2; 9 bases line up with TRBD2. Losses at the gene ends were 8 bases for V and 0 bases for J; bases not matched to a gene: 16. CDR3 size: 19 residues. The CDR3 DNA is TGTGCCAGCGTTGGGGCGGCGCTAGCGGGACGGACGAACACCGGGGAGCTGTTTTTT. Its protein is CASVGAALAGRTNTGELFF.

The chain links TRBV27 to TRBJ2-7, with D perhaps TRBD2 (7 bases). The CDR3 is 13 amino acids. With 4 bases removed from V and 4 bases from J, the gap between germline ends came to 11 bases. The V gene's germline CDR1 is MNHEY and CDR2 SMNVEV (reference sequence). The CDR3 DNA reads TGTGCCAGCAGTTACAGGGAGGGGTACGAGCAGTACTTC. It yields the protein CASSYREGYEQYF.

The V call is TRBV28, the J call TRBJ2-5; D unclear. CDR1 is MDHEN, CDR2 SYDVKM, per germline. The CDR3 consists of 14 residues. The V end was cut by 6 bases, the J end by 5 bases, with 16 bases between. As DNA, the CDR3 is TGTGCCAGCAGCAATCTTCAAGGAGAGGAGACCCAGTACTTC. Amino acids: CASSNLQGEETQYF.

The CDR3 loop reads CSVESEVYGYTF. The CDR3 DNA follows: TGCAGCGTTGAGTCTGAAGTCTATGGCTACACCTTC. This chain uses TRBV29-1 with TRBJ1-2, with no clear D. CDR3 length: 12 amino acids. Between the trimmed V and J ends, which lost 3 bases and 4 bases, there was a span of 9 bases. The germline V gene has CDR1 SQVTM and CDR2 ANQGSEA.

This rearrangement joins TRBV7-2 to TRBJ2-5; D is unresolved. Germline-derived CDR1 and CDR2 are SGHTA and FQGNSA. The CDR3 consists of 15 residues. The germline V and J ends were trimmed by 5 bases and 5 bases, with 18 bases remaining between them. The CDR3 coding sequence is TGTGCCAGCAGCCCGGATCTAGGTGATCGGGAGACCCAGTACTTC. This codes for CASSPDLGDRETQYF.

J is TRBJ2-7 and V is TRBV6-4; D possibly uses TRBD1 or TRBD2 (5 bases each). V was trimmed by 3 bases and J by 1 base, leaving 10 bases between them. The CDR3 runs to 14 residues. Germline V gene sequence: CDR1 MRHNA, CDR2 SNTAGT. This chain's CDR3 is CASSEGDGSYEQYF. The CDR3 bases are TGTGCCAGCAGTGAAGGGGACGGATCCTACGAGCAGTACTTC.

V and J are TRBV12-3 or TRBV12-4 and TRBJ2-7; 9 positions agree with TRBD1. This CDR3 contains 16 residues. J lost 3 bases, V lost 6 bases, and 12 bases had no gene match. The CDR3 region has the DNA TGTGCCAGCAGCGGAGCCGGGACAGGGACAAACTACGAGCAGTACTTC. Translated, it gives CASSGAGTGTNYEQYF.

V and J are TRBV23-1 and TRBJ2-1; perhaps TRBD2 as D (6 bases). TRBV23-1 belongs to the ORF category, with a function that is uncertain. V shed 1 base and J shed 0 bases, with 7 bases lying between them. The CDR3 contains 15 residues. CDR3 loop: CASSQWRDSYNEQFF. The CDR3 DNA reads as TGCGCCAGCAGTCAATGGCGGGACTCCTACAATGAGCAGTTCTTC.

The sample holds one count of this clonotype. This chain uses TRBV29-1 with TRBJ2-1; D is perhaps TRBD2 (6 bases). V lost 3 bases and J 2 bases, leaving 8 bases between the germline ends. Germline V gene lookup returns CDR1 SQVTM and CDR2 ANQGSEA. CDR3 length: 13 residues. The CDR3 region has the DNA TGCAGCGTTGATGGCGGGACCTACAATGAGCAGTTCTTC. This sequence encodes CSVDGGTYNEQFF.

The rearrangement uses TRBV6-2 or TRBV6-3 and TRBJ1-1, with 7 bases fitting TRBD1. V shed 5 bases and J 11 bases; nucleotides not matched to a gene: 8. The CDR3 contains 12 residues. Germline loops: CDR1 MNHEY, CDR2 SVGEGT. The DNA of the CDR3 is TGTGCCAGCAGTATGACAGGGTTGGAGGCTTTCTTT. The encoded protein is CASSMTGLEAFF.